This paragraph covers one TCR beta chain sequence. What it binds is unknown. The germline V and J ends were trimmed by 5 bases and 5 bases, with 16 bases remaining between them. The V gene's germline CDR1 is SGHVS and CDR2 FQNEAQ. This CDR3 comprises 14 residues. Scientists amplified the TCR beta CDR3 regions from RNA transcripts. Second-round multiplex PCR followed a first-round RT-PCR using HTBI primers. TCRdb itself ran the multiplex PCR reads through MiXCR, one entry per CDR3 protein. The sample carries about 700,000 distinct CDR3 sequences, roughly 40% recorded once. This specimen comes from a study of Graves' ophthalmopathy and Graves' hyperthyroidism. General observations from the study: Distinction of ophthalmopathy from stable hyperthyroidism by a 13-signature model reached approximately 90% sensitivity and 81.08% specificity.

The V gene is TRBV7-8, the J gene TRBJ2-7; D is possibly TRBD1 (6 bases). Sequenced sample: peripheral blood. The TCR comes from an adult man with Graves' ophthalmopathy. The CDR3 DNA reads as TGTGCCAGCAGCCCGCAAGGGCCAGGGGACGAGCAGTACTTC. Protein sequence: CASSPQGPGDEQYF.